These 26 T cell receptor beta chains share one sample of origin, sequenced in a study of PD-L1 blockade in urothelial cancer. Sequencing used immunoSEQ multiplex PCR; TCRdb keeps in-frame clones, though not all of them. The sample includes some 27,000 clones, 65% to 90% of them seen just once. Source: PBMCs, taken around atezolizumab (anti-PD-L1) treatment. These receptors were collected from a man aged 45-60 years with urothelial cancer.

The chain is built from TRBV6-5 and TRBJ1-1, with 8 bases matching TRBD1. The germline gives CDR1 MNHEY, CDR2 SVGAGI. After removal of 0 bases from V and 7 bases from J, the junction contained 7 bases not matched to a gene. The CDR3 runs to 15 residues. CDR3 in amino acids: CASSYSTRGLSEAFF. DNA for the CDR3: TGTGCCAGCAGTTACTCCACCAGGGGGCTTAGTGAAGCTTTCTTT.

The chain joins TRBV4-1 to TRBJ2-3; D call uncertain. Between the trimmed V and J ends, which lost 2 bases and 0 bases, there was a span of 18 bases. Germline assignment: CDR1 MGHRA and CDR2 YSYEKL. The CDR3 is made up of 18 amino acids. CDR3 amino acids: CASSQTPPSPLSTDTQYF. CDR3 DNA: TGCGCCAGCAGCCAAACGCCGCCTAGTCCCCTCAGCACAGATACGCAGTATTTT.

The genes are TRBV4-2 and TRBJ2-5; no firm D call. V was trimmed by 0 bases and J by 2 bases, leaving 10 bases between them. The germline V gene has CDR1 LGHNA and CDR2 YNFKEQ. The CDR3 runs to 15 residues. The CDR3 is CASSQDRPGQETQYF. CDR3 coding DNA: TGTGCCAGCAGCCAAGATCGCCCCGGGCAAGAGACCCAGTACTTC.

V gene TRBV5-1 combines with J gene TRBJ2-1, with D maybe TRBD2 (6 bases). Germline lookup yields CDR1 SGHRS and CDR2 YFSETQ. This CDR3 has 14 amino acids. V was cut by 0 bases and J by 3 bases, with 7 bases left in between. The CDR3 nucleotides are TGCGCCAGCAGCTTGGAGGGACTCTACAATGAGCAGTTCTTC. It yields the protein CASSLEGLYNEQFF. Complete variable domain (other parts from reference TRBV5-1 and TRBJ2-1): KAGVTQTPRYLIKTRGQQVTLSCSPISGHRSVSWYQQTPGQGLQFLFEYFSETQRNKGNFPGRFSGRQFSNSRSEMNVSTLELGDSALYLCASSLEGLYNEQFFGPGTRLTVL.

CDR3 region: CASSVEGQGVYGYTF. In DNA, the CDR3 is TGTGCCAGCAGCGTAGAGGGACAGGGGGTTTATGGCTACACCTTC. This chain uses TRBV9 with TRBJ1-2; 11 bases align to TRBD1. V was pared by 0 bases and J by 5 bases, with 3 bases of the junction left unmatched. Germline lookup yields CDR1 SGDLS and CDR2 YYNGEE. This CDR3 contains 15 residues.

The CDR3 region has the DNA TGCGCCAGCAGGTTAACCGGGGGATACTACGAGCAGTACTTC. Its protein is CASRLTGGYYEQYF. The chain has TRBV5-1 and TRBJ2-7, with D perhaps TRBD2 (6 bases). Germline CDR1 reads SGHRS; CDR2 reads YFSETQ. V gave up 5 bases and J gave up 3 bases, with 15 bases separating them. The CDR3 covers 14 residues.

The rearrangement joins TRBV28 to TRBJ1-3; 7 nucleotides agree with TRBD1. From germline, CDR1 is MDHEN and CDR2 SYDVKM. Unmatched junction bases numbered 7, after V lost 6 bases and J lost 2 bases. The CDR3 spans 15 residues. Here the CDR3 reads CASRLTGPPGNTIYF. CDR3 in DNA: TGTGCCAGCAGACTGACAGGGCCCCCTGGAAACACCATATATTTT.

This rearrangement joins TRBV7-2 to TRBJ2-3, with a weak D call TRBD2 (5 bases). Germline CDR1 reads SGHTA; CDR2 reads FQGNSA. The length of the CDR3 is 11 residues. The V and J ends lost 5 bases and 8 bases respectively, with 8 bases between them. For the CDR3, the DNA is TGTGCCAGCAGCCAAGCGGTTACGCAGTATTTT. Protein sequence: CASSQAVTQYF.

The gene calls are TRBV4-2 and TRBJ2-3; tentative D call: TRBD1 (7 bases). This CDR3 has 15 amino acids. The germline V gene has CDR1 LGHNA and CDR2 YNFKEQ. Trimming cost V 7 bases and J 1 base, with 15 bases left between them. The CDR3 DNA sequence: TGTGCCAGCACCCAGCAGGGGGGAGGCACAGATACGCAGTATTTT. It encodes CASTQQGGGTDTQYF.

This clone appeared a single time. V is TRBV27 and J is TRBJ1-1; 8 bases align to TRBD1. The CDR3 runs 14 residues. Germline V gene sequence: CDR1 MNHEY, CDR2 SMNVEV (reference sequence). The ends lost 6 bases at V and 1 base at J; junction bases unmatched: 4. The CDR3 DNA sequence: TGTGCCAGCAGGCCGGGACAGGAGAACACTGAAGCTTTCTTT. Amino acid sequence: CASRPGQENTEAFF.

This chain connects TRBV5-4 to TRBJ2-3; TRBD2 matches 9 bases. The CDR3 extends over 14 amino acids. V trimming: 3 bases; J trimming: 4 bases; junction bases outside the gene matches: 3. The germline CDR1 and CDR2 sequences are SGHNT and YYREEE (reference sequence). The CDR3 nucleotides are TGTGCCAGCAGCTCTGCGGGGGGGTCAGATACGCAGTATTTT. It yields the protein CASSSAGGSDTQYF.

The chain links TRBV7-9 to TRBJ2-3, with a tentative D call TRBD2 (6 bases). Germline-derived CDR1 and CDR2 are SEHNR and FQNEAQ (reference sequence). The CDR3 length is 16 residues. The V end lost 2 bases, the J end lost 5 bases, and 17 bases lay between the germline ends. CDR3 bases: TGTGCCAGCAGCTTACGAAGCGGGCCAAATGGAGATACGCAGTATTTT. Translation gives CASSLRSGPNGDTQYF.

This clone occurred once. The rearrangement uses TRBV7-6 and TRBJ1-1, with no clear D. Trimming cost V 3 bases and J 8 bases, with 13 bases left between them. CDR1 and CDR2 (germline): SGHVS, FNYEAQ. The CDR3 extends over 13 amino acids. The CDR3 is CASSFGQAREAFF. CDR3 bases: TGTGCCAGCAGCTTCGGCCAGGCCAGGGAAGCTTTCTTT.

The chain is built from TRBV14 and TRBJ2-3, with a weak D call TRBD1 (6 bases). The V gene lost 1 base and the J gene lost 9 bases, with 20 bases spanning the gap. The CDR3 covers 16 residues. Germline CDR1 reads SGHDN; CDR2 reads FVKESK. The CDR3 sequence is CASSQVGTSLRGTQYF. CDR3 sequence (DNA): TGTGCCAGCAGCCAAGTAGGGACAAGCCTTAGGGGAACGCAGTATTTT.

The rearrangement joins TRBV19 to TRBJ1-1, with TRBD1 matching 7 bases. Trimming removed 7 bases from V and 1 base from J; junction bases left unmatched: 6. Germline V gives CDR1 LNHDA, CDR2 SQIVND (reference sequence). This CDR3 has 14 amino acids. CDR3 bases: TGTGCCAGTAACGCTCAGGGGGGGAACACTGAAGCTTTCTTT. Translation gives CASNAQGGNTEAFF.

This clone came up a few times. The chain links TRBV5-1 to TRBJ2-1, with D tentatively TRBD2 (6 bases). The ends were cut back, 0 bases at V and 9 bases at J, with 19 bases in the middle. This CDR3 has 16 amino acids. CDR1 and CDR2 from the germline V gene are SGHRS and YFSETQ. The CDR3 nucleotides are TGCGCCAGCAGCTTGGGGGGAGGTCAGGGTCAGAGTGAGCAGTTCTTC. Its protein product is CASSLGGGQGQSEQFF.

This clone was counted once. The chain joins TRBV15 to TRBJ2-1; possibly TRBD2 for D (7 bases). The V end lost 8 bases, the J end lost 1 base, and 12 bases lay between the germline ends. Germline lookup yields CDR1 LNHNV and CDR2 YYDKDF (reference sequence). The CDR3 loop spans 14 amino acids. The CDR3 sequence: CATRGALSYNEQFF. Written as DNA, the CDR3 is TGTGCCACCCGGGGGGCTCTTTCCTACAATGAGCAGTTCTTC.

This clone was seen a few times. This chain joins TRBV7-6 and TRBJ2-2; D ambiguous. Per the germline V gene, CDR1 is SGHVS and CDR2 is FNYEAQ. CDR3 size: 12 residues. Trimming stripped 2 bases from V and 6 bases from J, with 4 bases between. The CDR3 DNA reads as TGTGCCAGCAGCTTATCGGCCGGGGAGCTGTTTTTT. Translation gives CASSLSAGELFF. Filled out from reference TRBV7-6 and TRBJ2-2, the complete variable domain reads GAGVSQSPRYKVTKRGQDVALRCDPISGHVSLYWYRQALGQGPEFLTYFNYEAQQDKSGLPNDRFSAERPEGSISTLTIQRTEQRDSAMYRCASSLSAGELFFGEGSRLTVL.

The chain links TRBV18 to TRBJ1-1; maybe TRBD1 (6 bases). Germline V gives CDR1 KGHSH, CDR2 LQKENI. Trimming shortened V by 3 bases and J by 0 bases, and 11 bases separated the two germline ends. The CDR3 runs 15 residues. The CDR3 sequence: CASSPQGSLNTEAFF. CDR3 nucleotides: TGTGCCAGCTCACCGCAGGGGTCCCTGAACACTGAAGCTTTCTTT. Together with reference TRBV18 and TRBJ1-1, the CDR3 gives the full variable domain: NAGVMQNPRHLVRRRGQEARLRCSPMKGHSHVYWYRQLPEEGLKFMVYLQKENIIDESGMPKERFSAEFPKEGPSILRIQQVVRGDSAAYFCASSPQGSLNTEAFFGQGTRLTVV.

J is TRBJ2-2 and V is TRBV7-8; 11 bases agree with TRBD1. The germline V gene encodes CDR1 SGHVS and CDR2 FQNEAQ. The CDR3 runs 16 residues. Trimming removed 4 bases from V and 6 bases from J; junction bases left unmatched: 7. CDR3 DNA sequence: TGTGCCAGCAGCTCCATGGGACAGGGGGTTGCCGGGGAGCTGTTTTTT. Its translation: CASSSMGQGVAGELFF.

The chain carries TRBV10-3 and TRBJ2-7; TRBD1 agrees at 7 bases. This CDR3 is 15 amino acids long. V lost 2 bases, J lost 2 bases, and 6 bases stayed unmatched. Germline values: CDR1 ENHRY, CDR2 SYGVKD. For the CDR3, the DNA is TGTGCCATCAGTGAGGGGGACAGCCGGACCTACGAGCAGTACGTC. Translation: CAISEGDSRTYEQYV.

The chain employs TRBV6-6 and TRBJ1-1, with D uncertain. Per germline, CDR1 MNHNY and CDR2 SVGAGI (reference sequence). The CDR3 covers 14 residues. The germline V and J ends were trimmed by 3 bases and 3 bases, with 11 bases remaining between them. Here the CDR3 reads CASSYQASDTEAFF. In DNA, the CDR3 is TGTGCCAGCAGTTATCAGGCTTCTGACACTGAAGCTTTCTTT.

The chain carries TRBV4-2 and TRBJ2-5; possible D gene TRBD1, 6 bases. The CDR3 covers 14 residues. The V end was cut by 3 bases, the J end by 3 bases, with 11 bases between. Germline values: CDR1 LGHNA, CDR2 YNFKEQ. This chain's CDR3 is CASSQAQGKETQYF. Written as DNA, the CDR3 is TGTGCCAGCAGCCAGGCTCAGGGGAAAGAGACCCAGTACTTC.

The chain employs TRBV5-1 and TRBJ2-3; D is undetermined. Trimming took 0 bases from V and 0 from J, leaving 14 bases between them. In germline, CDR1 is SGHRS, CDR2 YFSETQ. There are 17 residues in the CDR3. In DNA, the CDR3 is TGCGCCAGCAGCTTGGGGAGTTTGGCAGTGAGCACAGATACGCAGTATTTT. This encodes CASSLGSLAVSTDTQYF.

This clone occurred once. This chain joins TRBV27 and TRBJ2-1; D gene unclear. V lost 2 bases and J 0 bases, leaving 14 bases between the germline ends. The CDR3 has 17 residues. CDR1 and CDR2 from the germline V gene are MNHEY and SMNVEV (reference sequence). The CDR3 protein is CASSLNPGPSSYNEQFF. CDR3 coding DNA: TGTGCCAGCAGTTTAAACCCAGGCCCAAGCTCCTACAATGAGCAGTTCTTC.

The rearrangement joins TRBV18 to TRBJ2-7, with 7 bases that match TRBD2. Germline CDR1 and CDR2: KGHSH and LQKENI. V trimming: 2 bases; J trimming: 0 bases; junction bases outside the gene matches: 13. The CDR3 loop spans 18 amino acids. This CDR3 is CASSPGLVMGSSSYEQYV. The CDR3 DNA sequence: TGTGCCAGCTCACCAGGACTAGTCATGGGGAGTAGCTCCTACGAGCAGTACGTC.